The present T cell receptor beta chain was sequenced within a study of cytomegalovirus exposure and HLA in healthy donors. General study points: Altogether, more than 150 TCR beta chains were recorded as cytomegalovirus-associated. A highly shared variant cluster was judged a likely technical artifact.

This clone was counted a few times. Its antigen is not known. PCR amplification relied on 60 Vbeta primers (plus 13 Jbeta primers). The table came from immunoSEQ multiplex PCR; TCRdb's copy has only in-frame clones and leaves some out. There are some 150,000 clones in the sample; about four fifths occur only once, and about 1.1% lies in the top ten. The material sequenced was PBMCs. The clonotype originates from a male donor in good health and CMV-seronegative.

Here the CDR3 reads CASTQGNTGNSPLHF. In nucleotides, the CDR3 is TGTGCCAGCACCCAGGGCAATACAGGGAATTCACCCCTCCACTTT. The chain has TRBV7-2 and TRBJ1-6; D possibly corresponds to TRBD1 (6 bases). The CDR3 covers 15 residues. Trimming took 7 bases from V and 7 from J, leaving 17 bases between them. Germline V lookup: CDR1 SGHTA, CDR2 FQGNSA. The full variable domain, in which reference TRBV7-2 and TRBJ1-6 provide the parts outside the CDR3, is GAGVSQSPSNKVTEKGKDVELRCDPISGHTALYWYRQSLGQGLEFLIYFQGNSAPDKSGLPSDRFSAERTGGSVSTLTIQRTQQEDSAVYLCASTQGNTGNSPLHFGNGTRLTVT.